One T cell receptor (beta chain) is described in this entry. The record originates from a study of T cell changes during pregnancy in multiple sclerosis. Assay used: immunoSEQ multiplex PCR; TCRdb lists only in-frame clones, some missing. Here the sample spans approximately 45,000 clones, 92% being singletons. The CDR3 contains 11 residues. The V end lost 2 bases, the J end lost 9 bases, and 7 bases lay between the germline ends. Germline values: CDR1 MNHEY, CDR2 SVGAGI. The V gene is TRBV6-5, the J gene TRBJ1-1; maybe TRBD1 (5 bases). Here the sequenced sample was CD4+ T cells from peripheral blood mononuclear cells, taken in the second trimester of pregnancy. This TCR derives from a female donor in good health, enrolled as a control in a pregnancy study. The CDR3 sequence is CASSYGAKAFF. CDR3 DNA sequence: TGTGCCAGCAGTTACGGGGCAAAAGCTTTCTTT.